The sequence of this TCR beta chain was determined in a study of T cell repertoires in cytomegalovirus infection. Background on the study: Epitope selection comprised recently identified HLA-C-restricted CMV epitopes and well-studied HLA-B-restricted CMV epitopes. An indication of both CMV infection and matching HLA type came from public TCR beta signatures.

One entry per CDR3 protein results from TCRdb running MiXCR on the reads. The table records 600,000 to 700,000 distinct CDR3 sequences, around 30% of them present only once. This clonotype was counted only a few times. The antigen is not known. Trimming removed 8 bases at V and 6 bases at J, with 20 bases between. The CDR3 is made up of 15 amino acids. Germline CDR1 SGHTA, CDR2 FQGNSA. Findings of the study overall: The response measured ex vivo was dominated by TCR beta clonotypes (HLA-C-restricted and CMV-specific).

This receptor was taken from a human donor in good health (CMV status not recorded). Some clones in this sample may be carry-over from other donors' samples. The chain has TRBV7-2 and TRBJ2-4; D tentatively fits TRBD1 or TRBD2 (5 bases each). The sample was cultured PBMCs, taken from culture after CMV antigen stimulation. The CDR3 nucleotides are TGTGCCAGCTCATTAGTTGGGGGTTCCGCAAACATTCAGTACTTC. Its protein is CASSLVGGSANIQYF.